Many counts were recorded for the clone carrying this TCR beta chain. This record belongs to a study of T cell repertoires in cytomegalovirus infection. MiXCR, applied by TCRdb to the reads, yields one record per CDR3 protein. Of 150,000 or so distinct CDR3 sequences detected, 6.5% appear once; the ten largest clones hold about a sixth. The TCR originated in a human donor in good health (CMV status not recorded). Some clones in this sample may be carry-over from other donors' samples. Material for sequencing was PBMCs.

CDR3 protein: CASSTTRHNEQFF. CDR3 sequence (DNA): TGTGCCAGTAGTACTACTAGGCACAATGAGCAGTTCTTC. The chain is built from TRBV19 and TRBJ2-1; possible D gene TRBD2, 5 bases. Deletions cut 4 bases from V and 5 bases from J, with 9 bases between. Germline assignment: CDR1 LNHDA and CDR2 SQIVND (reference sequence). CDR3 length equals 13 residues.